Described below is a single TCR beta chain sequence and its context. Its antigen is not identified. The data stem from a study of response to subunit inactivated influenza vaccine. Trimming took 5 bases from V and 0 from J, leaving 14 bases between them. Looked up from germline, CDR1 is MGHRA and CDR2 is YSYEKL. The length of the CDR3 is 15 residues. Study-level points and caveats: Only a handful of new T cells, the authors suggested, are recruited with each seasonal influenza vaccination.

TCRdb reprocessed the RT-PCR reads via MiXCR and lists one record per CDR3 protein. This sample has more than 150,000 distinct CDR3 sequences, with over 8.5% found just once. This clonotype was sampled from a man between 50 and 69 years old who received an inactivated influenza vaccine. This rearrangement joins TRBV4-1 to TRBJ2-7, with D perhaps TRBD2 (6 bases). Sequencing used CD8+ T cells sorted from PBMCs, obtained roughly 24 months after vaccination. The CDR3 protein is CASSTLRDFSYEQYF. The CDR3, as DNA: TGCGCCAGCAGCACCCTCCGGGACTTCTCCTACGAGCAGTACTTC.